Listed here are 28 T cell receptor beta chains from one sample, sequenced in a study of CD4 T cells in relation to SARS-CoV-2 and coronaviruses (dated by TCRdb to the early 2020s). CD4+ T cells from unexposed donors were collected before the COVID-19 pandemic (2011-2018). The library was obtained by the immunoSEQ multiplex PCR assay. This is the immuneACCESS table as TCRdb keeps it, with only in-frame sequences that have V and J called. A part of the clones is gone; compared with another copy, unresolved V genes explain less than half, and the rest is unexplained. Within this sample are approximately 59,000 clones, with 87% of them counted one time only. The ten largest account for roughly 1.5% of the sample. The sequencing sample was made of memory CD4+ T cells from PBMCs. Sample cell subset or site, as interpreted from the label and publication: memory (non-naive) CD4+ T cells. These receptors originate from a human donor in good health.

A remark on this clone: A read error may produce the germline difference seen at one junction end. The chain links TRBV30 to TRBJ2-7; D is perhaps TRBD1 (5 bases). This CDR3 comprises 11 residues. The germline gives CDR1 GTSNPN, CDR2 SVGIG (reference sequence). The CDR3 loop is CAWSVNRDSHF. The DNA for the CDR3 is TGTGCCTGGAGTGTGAATCGTGACAGCCACTTC.

This clone occurred a few times. The chain has TRBV11-2 and TRBJ2-7; TRBD1 matches 9 bases. Per germline, CDR1 SGHAT and CDR2 FQNNGV. V lost 1 base, J lost 3 bases, and 4 bases stayed unmatched. The CDR3 loop spans 15 amino acids. The CDR3 sequence is CASSLGPGQGYEQYF. The CDR3 nucleotides read TGTGCCAGCAGCTTAGGACCGGGACAGGGCTACGAGCAGTACTTC.

The rearrangement uses TRBV27 and TRBJ1-4; TRBD1 is a possible D gene (5 bases). Germline V gene data show CDR1 as MNHEY and CDR2 as SMNVEV (reference sequence). Deletions cut 5 bases from V and 8 bases from J, with 15 bases between. The CDR3 spans 14 residues. The CDR3 sequence is CASSPGLIAEKLFF. DNA of the CDR3: TGTGCCAGCAGTCCAGGGTTAATCGCAGAAAAACTGTTTTTT.

In this sample, this clone turned up once. The genes are TRBV9 and TRBJ2-1; 7 bases are a match to TRBD2. With V trimmed by 0 bases and J by 6 bases, 0 bases remained unmatched. CDR1 SGDLS and CDR2 YYNGEE come from the germline V gene. The CDR3 extends over 13 amino acids. The CDR3 nucleotides read TGTGCCAGCAGCGTAGCTAGCGGCAATGAGCAGTTCTTC. This encodes CASSVASGNEQFF.

The chain combines TRBV11-3 with TRBJ2-1; 7 bases are a match to TRBD1. Per the germline V gene, CDR1 is SGHNT and CDR2 is YENEEA. The CDR3 is made up of 14 amino acids. The V segment lost 6 bases and the J segment 5 bases; nucleotides outside the gene matches: 7. The CDR3 DNA reads TGTGCCAGCAGTCGACAGGGTCTGCACAATGAGCAGTTCTTC. Translating it yields CASSRQGLHNEQFF.

V gene TRBV18 combines with J gene TRBJ2-3; tentative D call: TRBD1 (6 bases). In germline, CDR1 is KGHSH, CDR2 LQKENI. The CDR3 totals 14 residues. The V end lost 2 bases, the J end lost 4 bases, and 10 bases lay between the germline ends. Written as DNA, the CDR3 is TGTGCCAGCTCACCAGTCAGGGGTTCAGATACGCAGTATTTT. Translation: CASSPVRGSDTQYF. The full variable domain, completed using reference TRBV18 and TRBJ2-3, is NAGVMQNPRHLVRRRGQEARLRCSPMKGHSHVYWYRQLPEEGLKFMVYLQKENIIDESGMPKERFSAEFPKEGPSILRIQQVVRGDSAAYFCASSPVRGSDTQYFGPGTRLTVL.

The CDR3 DNA sequence: TGTGCCAGCAGTACAGGGACCAATGAGCAGTTCTTC. Its protein product is CASSTGTNEQFF. The V call is TRBV7-3, the J call TRBJ2-1, with D possibly being TRBD1 (6 bases). The germline gives CDR1 SGHTA, CDR2 FQGTGA. This CDR3 has 12 amino acids. Trimming took off 6 bases at V and 6 bases at J, with 9 bases between the two ends.

This rearrangement joins TRBV5-5 to TRBJ1-2; no firm D call. The CDR3 is 15 amino acids. Germline CDR1 SGHKS, CDR2 YYEKEE (reference sequence). The V and J ends lost 5 bases and 3 bases respectively, with 17 bases between them. The CDR3 coding sequence is TGTGCCAGCAGTCCCGACCCCCAGGTCTACTATGGCTACACCTTC. Amino acid sequence: CASSPDPQVYYGYTF.

Only a few counts were recorded for this clone. The rearrangement uses TRBV11-2 and TRBJ2-4; perhaps TRBD2 as D (6 bases). The CDR3 sequence is 15 residues long. Germline-derived CDR1 and CDR2 are SGHAT and FQNNGV. Trimming shortened V by 4 bases and J by 8 bases, and 18 bases separated the two germline ends. CDR3 region: CASSSRFGGGDIQYF. Here the CDR3 DNA reads TGTGCCAGCAGCTCTCGATTTGGGGGAGGAGACATTCAGTACTTC.

The chain recombines TRBV30 with TRBJ2-1, with D perhaps matching TRBD2 (6 bases). The CDR3 has 14 residues. With 6 bases removed from V and 3 bases from J, the gap between germline ends came to 15 bases. Looked up from germline, CDR1 is GTSNPN and CDR2 is SVGIG (reference sequence). In nucleotides, the CDR3 is TGTGCCTGTACCCGGGGCGGGGACTACAATGAGCAGTTCTTC. Translation gives CACTRGGDYNEQFF.

The chain uses TRBV5-1 and TRBJ1-1, with 7 bases lining up with TRBD1. After removal of 4 bases from V and 0 bases from J, the junction contained 6 bases not matched to a gene. The CDR3 is made up of 15 amino acids. Germline V gene sequence: CDR1 SGHRS, CDR2 YFSETQ. CDR3: CASSAGQNMNTEAFF. The CDR3 nucleotides read TGCGCCAGCAGCGCGGGACAGAACATGAACACTGAAGCTTTCTTT.

The gene calls are TRBV3-1 (or the pseudogene TRBV3-2) and TRBJ1-1; D is undetermined. The V end was cut by 3 bases, the J end by 0 bases, with 8 bases between. Germline-derived CDR1 and CDR2 are LGHDT and YNNKEL (reference sequence). This CDR3 is built from 14 residues. The CDR3 here is CASSHSFMNTEAFF. In DNA form, the CDR3 reads TGTGCCAGCAGCCACAGCTTCATGAACACTGAAGCTTTCTTT.

The chain uses TRBV5-1 and TRBJ2-2; no reliable D call. Germline-derived CDR1 and CDR2 are SGHRS and YFSETQ. V lost 9 bases and J lost 4, with 22 bases in between. The CDR3 loop spans 16 amino acids. CDR3 region: CATQATPLSGTGELFF. CDR3 nucleotides: TGCGCCACCCAAGCGACGCCTCTGTCGGGCACCGGGGAGCTGTTTTTT.

The V and J genes are TRBV28 and TRBJ1-2; D ambiguous. V was clipped by 8 bases and J by 4 bases, with 11 bases between them. Germline loops: CDR1 MDHEN, CDR2 SYDVKM. This CDR3 comprises 12 residues. Here the CDR3 reads CASARVSYGYTF. CDR3 sequence (DNA): TGTGCCAGCGCGAGGGTTTCCTATGGCTACACCTTC.

This clone was picked up one time. The chain uses TRBV27 and TRBJ2-6, with D maybe TRBD1 (6 bases). Germline lookup yields CDR1 MNHEY and CDR2 SMNVEV (reference sequence). The CDR3 is 19 residues long. Trimming removed 5 bases from V and 4 bases from J, with 24 bases in between. In DNA, the CDR3 is TGTGCCAGCAGTCGCGGCCCCAGGGGCTCCTTATTGGGGGCCAACGTCCTGACTTTC. Translated, it gives CASSRGPRGSLLGANVLTF.

The chain joins TRBV18 to TRBJ1-6, with D uncertain. CDR3 length: 14 residues. V dropped 3 bases and J dropped 4 bases, with 7 bases sitting between them. Germline CDR1 and CDR2: KGHSH and LQKENI. Written as DNA, the CDR3 is TGTGCCAGCTCACCGGCGGATTATAATTCACCCCTCCACTTT. It codes for CASSPADYNSPLHF.

The J gene is TRBJ2-7, the V gene TRBV27; TRBD2 matches at 10 bases. The CDR3 is 17 amino acids. Unmatched junction bases numbered 13, after V lost 6 bases and J lost 2 bases. CDR1 is MNHEY and CDR2 is SMNVEV in the germline V gene (reference sequence). The CDR3 region is CASSRLAGAIPTYEQYF. DNA of the CDR3: TGTGCCAGCAGCCGCCTAGCGGGAGCGATCCCAACCTACGAGCAGTACTTC.

CDR3 in amino acids: CASRKQGAPMNTEAFF. The DNA of the CDR3 is TGTGCCAGCAGGAAACAGGGGGCCCCCATGAACACTGAAGCTTTCTTT. This chain uses TRBV2 with TRBJ1-1; 9 bases match TRBD1. This CDR3 region has 16 residues. J was trimmed by 0 bases and V by 6 bases; bases with no gene match: 8. Germline V lookup: CDR1 SNHLY, CDR2 FYNNEI.

The rearrangement links TRBV7-2 to TRBJ2-4; D call uncertain. V lost 4 bases, J lost 7 bases, and 8 bases lay in between. This CDR3 is 12 amino acids long. Germline CDR1 and CDR2: SGHTA and FQGNSA. The CDR3 reads CASSSPPNIQYF. For the CDR3, the DNA is TGTGCCAGCAGCTCCCCCCCCAACATTCAGTACTTC. The whole variable domain, filled in from reference TRBV7-2 and TRBJ2-4, reads GAGVSQSPSNKVTEKGKDVELRCDPISGHTALYWYRQSLGQGLEFLIYFQGNSAPDKSGLPSDRFSAERTGGSVSTLTIQRTQQEDSAVYLCASSSPPNIQYFGAGTRLSVL.

The rearrangement links TRBV28 to TRBJ2-3; 7 bases match TRBD1. The CDR3 runs 16 residues. CDR1 and CDR2 from the germline V gene are MDHEN and SYDVKM. J was trimmed by 2 bases and V by 10 bases; bases with no gene match: 15. CDR3 residues: CATLRHRGRYTDTQYF. The DNA of the CDR3 is TGTGCCACCCTACGCCACAGGGGAAGATACACAGATACGCAGTATTTT.

The chain has TRBV7-8 and TRBJ2-7; D is perhaps TRBD2 (6 bases). V was trimmed by 1 base and J by 1 base, leaving 17 bases between them. Germline assignment: CDR1 SGHVS and CDR2 FQNEAQ. CDR3 length: 17 amino acids. The CDR3 loop is CASSLEVGRGHSYEQYF. The CDR3 coding sequence is TGTGCCAGCAGCTTAGAGGTTGGGCGGGGCCATTCCTACGAGCAGTACTTC.

As DNA, the CDR3 is TGTGCCAGTAGTCAAGCCCTAGCTGGTTACAATGAGCAGTTCTTC. Amino acids: CASSQALAGYNEQFF. This rearrangement joins TRBV19 to TRBJ2-1, with D perhaps TRBD2 (5 bases). V shed 5 bases and J shed 4 bases, with 15 bases lying between them. The CDR3 consists of 15 residues. Per the germline V gene, CDR1 is LNHDA and CDR2 is SQIVND (reference sequence).

The count of this clone is one. The sample contains more than one DNA sequence encoding this CDR3. This chain joins TRBV5-1 and TRBJ2-5, with 9 bases lining up with TRBD1. Germline CDR1 and CDR2: SGHRS and YFSETQ. The CDR3 covers 14 residues. V trimming: 4 bases; J trimming: 5 bases; junction bases outside the gene matches: 6. The CDR3 sequence: CASSLQGAGETQYF. In DNA form, the CDR3 reads TGCGCCAGCAGCCTACAGGGGGCGGGGGAGACCCAGTACTTC. The variable domain in full, completed from reference TRBV5-1 and TRBJ2-5, reads KAGVTQTPRYLIKTRGQQVTLSCSPISGHRSVSWYQQTPGQGLQFLFEYFSETQRNKGNFPGRFSGRQFSNSRSEMNVSTLELGDSALYLCASSLQGAGETQYFGPGTRLLVL.

V usage is TRBV3-1 (or the pseudogene TRBV3-2) and J usage is TRBJ2-5; unclear D gene. Trimming took 2 bases from V and 2 from J, leaving 6 bases between them. CDR3 length: 13 amino acids. Germline-derived CDR1 and CDR2 are LGHDT and YNNKEL (reference sequence). CDR3 amino acids: CASSQMIQETQYF. The CDR3 DNA sequence: TGTGCCAGCAGCCAAATGATACAAGAGACCCAGTACTTC.

This chain joins TRBV25-1 and TRBJ2-7; D call uncertain. Germline values: CDR1 MGHDK, CDR2 SYGVNS. The CDR3 sequence is 12 residues long. V was cut by 2 bases and J by 3 bases, with 5 bases left in between. CDR3 amino acids: CASSEGVYEQYF. In DNA form, the CDR3 reads TGTGCCAGCAGTGAAGGGGTCTACGAGCAGTACTTC.

This sequence joins TRBV6-5 and TRBJ2-7, with D possibly being TRBD2 (5 bases). This CDR3 spans 14 amino acids. Trimming shortened V by 5 bases and J by 2 bases, and 13 bases separated the two germline ends. Germline V gene lookup returns CDR1 MNHEY and CDR2 SVGAGI. CDR3 in DNA: TGTGCCAGCAGTAAGAGAGGAGGCCCCTACGAGCAGTACTTC. It yields the protein CASSKRGGPYEQYF.

This chain connects TRBV29-1 to TRBJ1-1; no reliable D call. Per the germline V gene, CDR1 is SQVTM and CDR2 is ANQGSEA. The CDR3 runs 11 residues. V lost 4 bases, J lost 1 base, and 4 bases lay in between. The CDR3 is CSVVRNTEAFF. The CDR3 nucleotides are TGCAGCGTTGTGAGGAACACTGAAGCTTTCTTT.

CDR3 amino acids: CAISDLQGAVYGYTF. The CDR3 bases are TGTGCCATCAGTGATCTTCAGGGGGCCGTCTATGGCTACACCTTC. J is TRBJ1-2 and V is TRBV10-3; TRBD1 agrees at 8 bases. V lost 3 bases and J lost 4; bases outside the gene matches: 7. The CDR3 length is 15 residues. The germline gives CDR1 ENHRY, CDR2 SYGVKD.